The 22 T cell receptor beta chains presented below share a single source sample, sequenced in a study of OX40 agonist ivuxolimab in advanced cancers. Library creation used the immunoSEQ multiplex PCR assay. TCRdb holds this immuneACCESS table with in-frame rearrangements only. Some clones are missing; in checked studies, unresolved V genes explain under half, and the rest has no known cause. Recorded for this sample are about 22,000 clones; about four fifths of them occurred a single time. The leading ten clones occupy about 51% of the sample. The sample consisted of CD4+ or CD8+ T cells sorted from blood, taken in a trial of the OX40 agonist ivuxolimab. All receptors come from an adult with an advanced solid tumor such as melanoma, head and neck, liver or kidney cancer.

This chain's CDR3 is CASSPVTGKALHF. In nucleotides, the CDR3 is TGTGCCAGCAGTCCGGTCACGGGCAAGGCCCTCCACTTT. V usage is TRBV6-5 and J usage is TRBJ1-6, with D unresolved. Trimming pared 5 bases from V and 14 bases from J, leaving 16 bases between. This CDR3 comprises 13 residues. Germline values: CDR1 MNHEY, CDR2 SVGAGI.

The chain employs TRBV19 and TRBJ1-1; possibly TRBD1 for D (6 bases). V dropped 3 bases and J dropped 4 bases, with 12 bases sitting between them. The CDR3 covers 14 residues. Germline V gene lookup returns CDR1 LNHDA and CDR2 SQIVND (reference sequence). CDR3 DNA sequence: TGTGCCAGTAGTATCGCAGGGACAAGCACTGAAGCTTTCTTT. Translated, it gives CASSIAGTSTEAFF.

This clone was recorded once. CDR3 DNA: TGTGCCAGCAGCTTAAGGGGGCAGGACTCCTACGAGCAGTACTTC. Translated: CASSLRGQDSYEQYF. This sequence joins TRBV7-8 and TRBJ2-7; 7 bases align to TRBD1. The J segment lost 0 bases and the V segment lost 2 bases, leaving 4 bases of the junction unmatched. Germline loops: CDR1 SGHVS, CDR2 FQNEAQ. This CDR3 spans 15 amino acids.

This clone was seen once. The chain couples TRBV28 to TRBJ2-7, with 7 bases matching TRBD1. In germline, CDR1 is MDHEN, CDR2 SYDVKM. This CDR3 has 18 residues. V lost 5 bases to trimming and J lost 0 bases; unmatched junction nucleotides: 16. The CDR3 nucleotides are TGTGCCAGCAGTCCACTGGGTTTCGGACAGGTTAGCTCCTACGAGCAGTACTTC. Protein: CASSPLGFGQVSSYEQYF. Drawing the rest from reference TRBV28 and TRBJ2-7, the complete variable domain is DVKVTQSSRYLVKRTGEKVFLECVQDMDHENMFWYRQDPGLGLRLIYFSYDVKMKEKGDIPEGYSVSREKKERFSLILESASTNQTSMYLCASSPLGFGQVSSYEQYFGPGTRLTVT.

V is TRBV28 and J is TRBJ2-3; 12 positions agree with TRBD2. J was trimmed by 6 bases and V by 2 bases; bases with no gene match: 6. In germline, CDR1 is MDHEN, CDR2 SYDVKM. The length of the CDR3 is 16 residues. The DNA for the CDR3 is TGTGCCAGCAGTTTACCTAGCGGGGGGGCCTTCGATACGCAGTATTTT. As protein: CASSLPSGGAFDTQYF.

The CDR3 is CASSFGTGAWDQPQHF. The CDR3, as DNA: TGTGCCAGCAGTTTCGGGACAGGGGCCTGGGATCAGCCCCAGCATTTT. The chain combines TRBV28 with TRBJ1-5, with 10 bases aligning to TRBD1. With 3 bases clipped from V and 5 bases from J, the junction kept 7 bases outside the gene matches. Germline-derived CDR1 and CDR2 are MDHEN and SYDVKM. This CDR3 is 16 amino acids long.

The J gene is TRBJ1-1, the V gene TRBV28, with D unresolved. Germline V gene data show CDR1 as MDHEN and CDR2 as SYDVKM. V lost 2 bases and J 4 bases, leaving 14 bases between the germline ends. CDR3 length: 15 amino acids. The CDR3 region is CASSLVTSKGTEAFF. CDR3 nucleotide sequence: TGTGCCAGCAGTTTAGTTACATCTAAGGGCACTGAAGCTTTCTTT. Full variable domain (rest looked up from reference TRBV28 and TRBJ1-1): DVKVTQSSRYLVKRTGEKVFLECVQDMDHENMFWYRQDPGLGLRLIYFSYDVKMKEKGDIPEGYSVSREKKERFSLILESASTNQTSMYLCASSLVTSKGTEAFFGQGTRLTVV.

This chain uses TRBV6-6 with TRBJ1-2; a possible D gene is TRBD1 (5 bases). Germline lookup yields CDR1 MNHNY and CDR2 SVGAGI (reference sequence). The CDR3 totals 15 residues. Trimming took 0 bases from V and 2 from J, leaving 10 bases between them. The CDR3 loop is CASSYSVGENYGYTF. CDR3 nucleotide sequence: TGTGCCAGCAGTTACTCCGTGGGGGAAAACTATGGCTACACCTTC.

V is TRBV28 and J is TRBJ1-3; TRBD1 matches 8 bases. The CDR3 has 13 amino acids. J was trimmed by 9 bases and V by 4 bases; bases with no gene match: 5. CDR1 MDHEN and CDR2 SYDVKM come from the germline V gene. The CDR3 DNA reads TGTGCCAGCAGTTCAAGAACAGGGGGCACCATATATTTT. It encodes CASSSRTGGTIYF.

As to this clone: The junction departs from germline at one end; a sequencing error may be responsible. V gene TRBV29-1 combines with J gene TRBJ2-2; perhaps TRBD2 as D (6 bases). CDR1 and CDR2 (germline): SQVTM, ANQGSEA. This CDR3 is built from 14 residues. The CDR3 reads CSVEVAGRTGELFF. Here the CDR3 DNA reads TGCAGCGTGGAAGTGGCAGGGAGGACCGGGGAGCTGTTTTTT.

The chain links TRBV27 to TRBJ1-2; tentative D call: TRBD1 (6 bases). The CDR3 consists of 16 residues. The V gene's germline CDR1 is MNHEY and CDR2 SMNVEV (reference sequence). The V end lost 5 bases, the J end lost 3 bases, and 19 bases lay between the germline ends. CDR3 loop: CASSTRGGPTHYGYTF. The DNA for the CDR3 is TGTGCCAGCAGTACCCGTGGGGGCCCAACGCACTATGGCTACACCTTC.

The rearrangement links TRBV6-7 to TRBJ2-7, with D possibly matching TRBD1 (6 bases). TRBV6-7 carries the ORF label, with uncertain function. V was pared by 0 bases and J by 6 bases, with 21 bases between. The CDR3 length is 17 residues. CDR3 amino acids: CASSYSPSGTSSCEQYF. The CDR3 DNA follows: TGTGCCAGCAGTTACTCGCCGTCCGGGACAAGCTCATGCGAGCAGTACTTC.

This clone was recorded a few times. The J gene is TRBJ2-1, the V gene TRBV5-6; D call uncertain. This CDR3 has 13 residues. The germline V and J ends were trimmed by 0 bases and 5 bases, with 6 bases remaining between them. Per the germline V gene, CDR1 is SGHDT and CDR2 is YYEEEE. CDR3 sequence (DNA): TGTGCCAGCAGCTTGGCCGCGGACAATGAGCAGTTCTTC. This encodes CASSLAADNEQFF. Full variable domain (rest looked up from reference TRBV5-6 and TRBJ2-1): DAGVTQSPTHLIKTRGQQVTLRCSPKSGHDTVSWYQQALGQGPQFIFQYYEEEERQRGNFPDRFSGHQFPNYSSELNVNALLLGDSALYLCASSLAADNEQFFGPGTRLTVL.

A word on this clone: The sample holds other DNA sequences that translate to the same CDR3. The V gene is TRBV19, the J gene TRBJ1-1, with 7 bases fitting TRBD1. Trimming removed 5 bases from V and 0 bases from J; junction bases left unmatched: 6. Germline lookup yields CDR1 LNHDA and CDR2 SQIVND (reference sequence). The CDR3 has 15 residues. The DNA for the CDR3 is TGTGCCAGTAGTCCAGGGGGGCTTATGAACACTGAAGCTTTCTTT. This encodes CASSPGGLMNTEAFF.

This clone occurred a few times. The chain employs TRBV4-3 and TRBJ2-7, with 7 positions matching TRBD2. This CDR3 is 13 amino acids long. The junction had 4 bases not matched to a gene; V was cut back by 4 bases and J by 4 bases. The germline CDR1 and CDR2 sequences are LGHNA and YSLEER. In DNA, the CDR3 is TGCGCCAGCAGCCCCACAGCGGGGTACGAGCAGTACTTC. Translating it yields CASSPTAGYEQYF.

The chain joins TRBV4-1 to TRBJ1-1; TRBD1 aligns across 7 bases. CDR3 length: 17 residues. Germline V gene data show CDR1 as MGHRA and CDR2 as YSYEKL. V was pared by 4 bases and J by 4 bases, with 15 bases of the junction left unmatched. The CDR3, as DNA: TGCGCCAGCAGCCTAGTGGACAGGATTGGAAGGGGCACTGAAGCTTTCTTT. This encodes CASSLVDRIGRGTEAFF.

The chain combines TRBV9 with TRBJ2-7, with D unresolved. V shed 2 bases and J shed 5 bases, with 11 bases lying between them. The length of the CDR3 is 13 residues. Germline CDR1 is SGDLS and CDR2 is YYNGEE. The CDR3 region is CASSVDVNDEQYF. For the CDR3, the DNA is TGTGCCAGCAGCGTCGACGTCAACGACGAGCAGTACTTC.

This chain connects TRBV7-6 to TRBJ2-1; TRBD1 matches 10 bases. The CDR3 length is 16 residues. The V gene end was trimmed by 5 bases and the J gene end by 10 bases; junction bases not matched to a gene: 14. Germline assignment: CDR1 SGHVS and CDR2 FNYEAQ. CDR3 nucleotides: TGTGCCAGCAGCCCACCCCCGGGACAGGGGTCTGGAGAGCAGTTCTTC. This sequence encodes CASSPPPGQGSGEQFF.

The CDR3 bases are TGTGCCAGCAGTTTGGATGGACCCTTGGGAGGGACCCAGTACTTC. Translating gives CASSLDGPLGGTQYF. This chain links TRBV28 with TRBJ2-5; D may be TRBD2 (6 bases). V lost 3 bases, J lost 7 bases, and 18 bases lay in between. The CDR3 runs 15 residues. CDR1 and CDR2 (germline): MDHEN, SYDVKM.

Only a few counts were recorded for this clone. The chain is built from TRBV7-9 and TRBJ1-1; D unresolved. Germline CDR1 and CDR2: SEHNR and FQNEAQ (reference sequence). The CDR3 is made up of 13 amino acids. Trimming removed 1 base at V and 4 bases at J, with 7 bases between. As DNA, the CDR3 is TGTGCCAGCAGCTTAGGGCTGAGCACTGAAGCTTTCTTT. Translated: CASSLGLSTEAFF.

CDR3 coding DNA: TGTGCCAGCAGTCTTTCGGGACTCTCTAACAATGAGCAGTTCTTC. This gives the protein CASSLSGLSNNEQFF. J is TRBJ2-1 and V is TRBV2; D is perhaps TRBD2 (6 bases). Germline CDR1 is SNHLY and CDR2 is FYNNEI. This CDR3 comprises 15 residues. V lost 5 bases and J lost 5, with 16 bases in between.

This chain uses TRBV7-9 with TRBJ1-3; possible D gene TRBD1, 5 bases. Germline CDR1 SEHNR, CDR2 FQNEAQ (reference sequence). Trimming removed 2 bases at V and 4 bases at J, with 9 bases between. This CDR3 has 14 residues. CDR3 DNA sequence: TGTGCCAGCAGCTTACAGGGTTACGGAAACACCATATATTTT. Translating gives CASSLQGYGNTIYF.